This T cell receptor beta chain appears in the sequencing data of a study of regulatory T cells in long-lasting Graves disease. Relying on iRepertoire HTBI primers and Arm-PCR of CDR3 regions, the team built TCR beta libraries. TCRdb re-called the multiplex PCR reads with MiXCR, one entry per CDR3 protein. The table lists some 240,000 distinct CDR3 sequences, less than 20% of them singletons, with 12% in the top ten. This clonotype was seen ten or more times. The sample's time point: newly diagnosed GD, antithyroid drugs for less than 3 months. The TCR library was made from RNA that had been extracted from PBMCs in TRIzol. Germline assignment: CDR1 SGHTA and CDR2 FQGNSA. The CDR3 has 16 amino acids. V was shortened by 3 bases and J by 6 bases, with 21 bases between the two germline ends. This same sample was also part of a study on T cells in Graves' hyperthyroidism and ophthalmopathy.

The sequence derives from a young woman with Graves disease. The J gene is TRBJ2-7, the V gene TRBV7-2; D not resolved. Material: peripheral blood mononuclear cells (PBMCs), obtained at new diagnosis, from a patient treated with antithyroid drugs. The DNA for the CDR3 is TGTGCCAGCAGCTTCGGCGGACGGACCGCCTTCGGCGAGCAGTACTTC. This sequence encodes CASSFGGRTAFGEQYF. Combining the CDR3 with reference TRBV7-2 and TRBJ2-7 gives the whole variable domain GAGVSQSPSNKVTEKGKDVELRCDPISGHTALYWYRQSLGQGLEFLIYFQGNSAPDKSGLPSDRFSAERTGGSVSTLTIQRTQQEDSAVYLCASSFGGRTAFGEQYFGPGTRLTVT.